Sequencing of this T cell receptor beta chain was carried out in a study of shared clonotypes between healthy human individuals. CDR3 length: 15 amino acids. The V gene end was trimmed by 2 bases and the J gene end by 7 bases; junction bases not matched to a gene: 12. Germline V lookup: CDR1 SGDLS, CDR2 YYNGEE. Only in-frame clones appear in the TCRdb table, and some are missing; sequencing was by immunoSEQ multiplex PCR. The sample yields more than 1,200,000 clones, 98% seen once. As to this clone: Its matching antigen is unknown.

Study conclusions and caveats: When compared with the clonotypes that were shared by all four sorted-subset donors, the non-shared clonotypes turned out to have lower generation probabilities. Among donors, sharing of clonotypes was expected to be affected by sequencing depth.

The receptor was isolated from a man aged 25-40 years in good health. Sequenced input: naive CD4+ T cells sorted from blood. Subset described: CD45RA+ positively selected. This chain connects TRBV9 to TRBJ2-7; 7 nucleotides align to TRBD1. CDR3 sequence reads: CASSVQTGPSGEQYF. For the CDR3, the DNA is TGTGCCAGCAGCGTCCAGACAGGGCCCTCGGGGGAGCAGTACTTC.